This T cell receptor (beta chain) emerged from a study of read filtering for tumor transcriptome and immune sequencing. Ten or more counts support this clonotype. The library was built from 400 ng RNA with molecular barcoded adaptors for alpha/delta and beta/gamma chains. In TCRdb, the reads were re-called with MiXCR into one record per CDR3 protein. The table shows approximately 150,000 distinct CDR3 sequences, with roughly 13% occurring only once. The V and J ends lost 5 bases and 6 bases, in that order; junction bases with no gene match: 18. This CDR3 has 18 residues. The V gene's germline CDR1 is LNHNV and CDR2 YYDKDF (reference sequence).

Sequenced: a population of CD138-negative cells sorted from bone marrow. The V and J genes are TRBV15 and TRBJ2-3; 9 bases match TRBD1. The receptor's source is a donor at least 40 years old with multiple myeloma. The CDR3 spells CATSGGLARDRVTDTQYF. DNA for the CDR3: TGTGCCACCAGCGGAGGATTGGCCCGGGACAGGGTTACGGATACGCAGTATTTT.